A selection of T cell receptor beta chains follows, all from one sample in a study of Ad26.COV2.S vaccination and SARS-CoV-2 variants. Produced via immunoSEQ multiplex PCR; TCRdb's table is partial and in-frame only. This table has 350,000 to 500,000 clones, about nine tenths appearing once. The material sequenced was peripheral blood, taken in a trial of Ad26.COV2.S vaccine versus placebo. The receptors derive from a person between 18 and 65 years old who received the Ad26.COV2.S COVID-19 vaccine or a placebo. Each CDR3 is given with its conserved first and last residue. Fields, in order: J gene, D gene, CDR3 length, clone size, V gene, CDR3 DNA, CDR3 protein. D genes are given only for firm matches. Rows give clone size only sometimes, using once, few, many, or a class for an expanded clone.

TRBJ1-1	NA	15	NA	TRBV6-5	TGTGCCAGCAGTTACTCAGGGGGAGGGTACACTGAAGCTTTCTTT	CASSYSGGGYTEAFF
TRBJ2-2	TRBD1	18	NA	TRBV4-3	TGCGCCAGCAGCCAAGAAGGGGTCGGACAGGGAAACACCGGGGAGCTGTTTTTT	CASSQEGVGQGNTGELFF
TRBJ2-2	NA	14	NA	TRBV10-3	TGTGCCACAGGACTGGCGGGTCTAACCGGGGAGCTGTTTTTT	CATGLAGLTGELFF
TRBJ1-5	NA	16	NA	TRBV27	TGTGCCAGCAGTTTAGGGGGCTATTCGAGCAATCAGCCCCAGCATTTT	CASSLGGYSSNQPQHF
TRBJ1-2	NA	13	NA	TRBV15	TGTGCCACCGATACCGGGGGAGGGTTTGGCTACACCTTC	CATDTGGGFGYTF
TRBJ2-7	NA	15	once	TRBV9	TGTGCCAGCAGCCCCTCGGCAGCTTGGTCCTACGAGCAGTACTTC	CASSPSAAWSYEQYF
TRBJ2-3	TRBD1	16	NA	TRBV7-8	TGTGCCAGCAGCTCCGACAGGGGAACTGGGATAGATACGCAGTATTTT	CASSSDRGTGIDTQYF
TRBJ1-2	NA	18	few	TRBV5-6	TGTGCCAGCAGCTTGGCCGAGTTAAGGAGGTTAGCTAACTATGGCTACACCTTC	CASSLAELRRLANYGYTF
TRBJ2-2	NA	16	NA	TRBV11-2	TGTGCCAGCAGCTTAGTTCGGGACACTCATCCCGGGGAGCTGTTTTTT	CASSLVRDTHPGELFF
TRBJ2-7	NA	14	NA	TRBV28	TGTGCCAGCAGTTTCTCCTCTAGGGTTTACGAGCAGTACTTC	CASSFSSRVYEQYF
TRBJ2-1	NA	15	NA	TRBV29-1	TGCAGCGTTTTGGGCCCAACAGGCGTCTACAATGAGCAGTTCTTC	CSVLGPTGVYNEQFF
TRBJ2-3	NA	13	NA	TRBV29-1	TGCAGCGTTCGTGGGTCCTACACAGATACGCAGTATTTT	CSVRGSYTDTQYF
TRBJ2-3	TRBD2	17	NA	TRBV19	TGTGCCAGTAGTAAGGGACTAGCGGGAACAGGGAGTGATACGCAGTATTTT	CASSKGLAGTGSDTQYF
TRBJ2-3	NA	14	NA	TRBV7-2	TGTGCCAGCAGCTTAGCAGCGGTAACAGATACGCAGTATTTT	CASSLAAVTDTQYF
TRBJ2-7	NA	14	once	TRBV6-5	TGTGCCAGCAGTACTAGCTATTCAACCCACGAGCAGTACTTC	CASSTSYSTHEQYF
TRBJ1-1	NA	14	NA	TRBV5-6	TGTGCCAGCTGGCCGCAGGGCGGGTTCACTGAAGCTTTCTTT	CASWPQGGFTEAFF
TRBJ2-5	TRBD2	17	NA	TRBV6-2/TRBV6-3	TGTGCCAGCAGCCGAGCCCTAGCGGGAGTTTCCCAAGAGACCCAGTACTTC	CASSRALAGVSQETQYF
TRBJ2-5	NA	15	NA	TRBV5-4	TGTGCCAGCAGCTTCAAGGCGGGGTCCCAAGAGACCCAGTACTTC	CASSFKAGSQETQYF